The 24 T cell receptor beta chains below all came from one sample that was sequenced in a study of blood T cell repertoires in COVID-19. Data came from immunoSEQ multiplex PCR; TCRdb stores just in-frame clones and leaves some out. The repertoire holds over 70,000 clones, with roughly 76% as singletons. The sample taken for sequencing was peripheral blood. Source of these receptors: a man between 65 and 85 years old with active or convalescent COVID-19.

This clone occurred once. This chain links TRBV11-2 with TRBJ1-4; maybe TRBD1 (5 bases). There are 14 residues in the CDR3. Germline values: CDR1 SGHAT, CDR2 FQNNGV. V gave up 3 bases and J gave up 6 bases, with 11 bases separating them. The CDR3 spells CASSFGARDEKLFF. DNA of the CDR3: TGTGCCAGCAGCTTTGGGGCTCGGGATGAAAAACTGTTTTTT.

The V call is TRBV11-3, the J call TRBJ2-1; 13 nucleotides match TRBD2. V lost 1 base, J lost 12 bases, and 9 bases stayed unmatched. The germline V gene has CDR1 SGHNT and CDR2 YENEEA. This CDR3 contains 16 residues. The CDR3 nucleotides read TGTGCCAGCAGCTTAGCTGCGACTAGCGGGGGGTTTGGGCAGTTCTTC. Residues: CASSLAATSGGFGQFF.

This chain uses TRBV6-1 with TRBJ1-3; the D gene is possibly TRBD1 (5 bases). The germline gives CDR1 MNHNS, CDR2 SASEGT. Between the trimmed V and J ends, which lost 10 bases and 0 bases, there was a span of 16 bases. This CDR3 has 15 amino acids. CDR3 in amino acids: CANSKGQSSGNTIYF. CDR3 nucleotides: TGTGCCAACTCCAAGGGGCAGAGCTCTGGAAACACCATATATTTT.

The chain recombines TRBV12-3 or TRBV12-4 with TRBJ1-3, with D hard to call. Trimming removed 5 bases at V and 4 bases at J, with 6 bases between. This CDR3 comprises 12 residues. CDR3 protein: CASSPTGNTIYF. The CDR3, as DNA: TGTGCCAGCAGTCCGACAGGAAACACCATATATTTT.

J is TRBJ1-5 and V is TRBV30; D perhaps matches TRBD1 (6 bases). Germline V gene sequence: CDR1 GTSNPN, CDR2 SVGIG (reference sequence). V lost 2 bases to trimming and J lost 1 base, with 15 bases between them. The CDR3 runs 16 residues. CDR3 region: CAWSNRGLGSNQPQHF. CDR3 coding DNA: TGTGCCTGGAGTAATAGGGGGTTGGGGAGCAATCAGCCCCAGCATTTT.

There are a few counts of this clone. CDR3 sequence (DNA): TGTGCCAGCAGTGCCCGGACAGGAGGGCAGCCCCAGCATTTT. Its translation is CASSARTGGQPQHF. The chain is built from TRBV2 and TRBJ1-5, with 7 bases that match TRBD1. Trimming cost V 4 bases and J 7 bases; bases outside gene matches: 7. Germline V gives CDR1 SNHLY, CDR2 FYNNEI. The CDR3 has 14 amino acids.

The chain combines TRBV2 with TRBJ1-2; no reliable D call. The CDR3 is made up of 12 amino acids. Germline V gene data show CDR1 as SNHLY and CDR2 as FYNNEI. V gave up 5 bases and J gave up 3 bases, with 7 bases separating them. CDR3 loop: CASSSLYYGYTF. The CDR3, as DNA: TGTGCCAGCAGTTCCCTGTACTATGGCTACACCTTC.

This rearrangement joins TRBV6-5 to TRBJ1-3; tentative D call: TRBD1 (6 bases). V was clipped by 2 bases and J by 3 bases, with 11 bases between them. This CDR3 is 15 amino acids long. The V gene's germline CDR1 is MNHEY and CDR2 SVGAGI. This CDR3 is CASSYTGQSGNTIYF. Here the CDR3 DNA reads TGTGCCAGCAGTTACACGGGACAAAGTGGAAACACCATATATTTT.

V usage is TRBV5-1 and J usage is TRBJ2-7, with 9 positions matching TRBD2. Trimming cost V 0 bases and J 7 bases; bases outside gene matches: 2. CDR1 is SGHRS, CDR2 YFSETQ, per germline. The CDR3 has 13 residues. The CDR3 reads CASSLVTSGEQYF. CDR3 sequence (DNA): TGCGCCAGCAGCTTGGTAACTAGCGGGGAGCAGTACTTC.

This sequence joins TRBV28 and TRBJ2-5; the match to TRBD2 covers 8 bases. V was pared by 6 bases and J by 4 bases, with 10 bases of the junction left unmatched. Germline V CDR1 and CDR2: MDHEN, SYDVKM. The CDR3 is 15 residues long. The CDR3 nucleotides are TGTGCCAGCAGAGCCCCCGGGACTAGAGCAGAGACCCAGTACTTC. Amino acids: CASRAPGTRAETQYF.

The chain uses TRBV5-4 and TRBJ1-2, with TRBD1 as a possible D gene (6 bases). In germline, CDR1 is SGHNT, CDR2 YYREEE (reference sequence). Deletions cut 0 bases from V and 4 bases from J, with 16 bases between. CDR3 length equals 16 residues. The CDR3 DNA reads as TGTGCCAGCAGCTTGGTATCGGGGGGCTCGACCTATGGCTACACCTTC. Translation: CASSLVSGGSTYGYTF.

The genes are TRBV4-1 and TRBJ1-4; the D gene is possibly TRBD1 (5 bases). CDR1 is MGHRA and CDR2 is YSYEKL in the germline V gene. The CDR3 runs to 17 residues. V dropped 0 bases and J dropped 12 bases, with 23 bases sitting between them. The CDR3 DNA sequence: TGCGCCAGCAGCCAAGATTATTGGGCAGGGACTCCTGGGCAACTGTTTTTT. It translates to CASSQDYWAGTPGQLFF.

The chain carries TRBV9 and TRBJ2-7; tentatively, D is TRBD2 (7 bases). CDR3 length equals 15 residues. V was pared by 0 bases and J by 2 bases, with 12 bases between. Per the germline V gene, CDR1 is SGDLS and CDR2 is YYNGEE. The CDR3 protein is CASSVGGGHTYEQYF. CDR3 DNA: TGTGCCAGCAGCGTAGGCGGGGGCCACACCTACGAGCAGTACTTC.

The chain links TRBV28 to TRBJ1-2; a weak D match, TRBD1 (6 bases). The CDR3 covers 13 residues. V was trimmed by 7 bases and J by 8 bases, leaving 17 bases between them. CDR1 MDHEN and CDR2 SYDVKM come from the germline V gene. The DNA for the CDR3 is TGTGCCAGCACGGGGGGCAGGAGGGAAGGCTACACCTTC. As protein: CASTGGRREGYTF.

This sequence joins TRBV6-1 and TRBJ2-7, with 11 bases lining up with TRBD2. Unmatched junction bases numbered 7, after V lost 0 bases and J lost 3 bases. CDR1 is MNHNS, CDR2 SASEGT, per germline. This CDR3 has 17 amino acids. CDR3 protein: CASSEAPIGLAGYEQYF. The CDR3 DNA is TGTGCCAGCAGTGAAGCGCCAATTGGACTAGCGGGCTACGAGCAGTACTTC.

The chain recombines TRBV5-1 with TRBJ1-4; no definite D call. V lost 0 bases and J lost 4, with 10 bases in between. The germline V gene has CDR1 SGHRS and CDR2 YFSETQ. The CDR3 is made up of 15 amino acids. CDR3 region: CASSLASGNNEKLFF. The DNA of the CDR3 is TGCGCCAGCAGCTTGGCCTCGGGGAATAATGAAAAACTGTTTTTT.

The V and J genes are TRBV18 and TRBJ2-7; 9 bases align to TRBD1. The CDR3 covers 15 residues. Germline CDR1 reads KGHSH; CDR2 reads LQKENI. The V gene end was trimmed by 3 bases and the J gene end by 7 bases; junction bases not matched to a gene: 10. The CDR3 nucleotides are TGTGCCAGCTCACCGACAGGGGGGGATGGAGGTGAGCAGTACTTC. Translation: CASSPTGGDGGEQYF.

The chain employs TRBV2 and TRBJ1-3, with 9 bases identical to TRBD1. The germline CDR1 and CDR2 sequences are SNHLY and FYNNEI. V lost 4 bases to trimming and J lost 0 bases; unmatched junction nucleotides: 7. CDR3 length: 17 residues. This chain's CDR3 is CASSGSGTGSSGNTIYF. CDR3 nucleotide sequence: TGTGCCAGCAGTGGGTCGGGGACAGGGAGCTCTGGAAACACCATATATTTT.

The chain recombines TRBV3-1 (or the pseudogene TRBV3-2) with TRBJ1-6; D gene ambiguous. CDR1 LGHDT and CDR2 YNNKEL come from the germline V gene (reference sequence). Trimming took off 1 base at V and 6 bases at J, with 10 bases between the two ends. This CDR3 contains 15 residues. CDR3 nucleotides: TGTGCCAGCAGCCAAGGGTCAGCTAGTAATTCACCCCTCCACTTT. Protein product: CASSQGSASNSPLHF.

V is TRBV5-5 and J is TRBJ1-6; no definite D call. CDR1 SGHKS and CDR2 YYEKEE come from the germline V gene (reference sequence). Trimming took 4 bases from V and 7 from J, leaving 12 bases between them. This CDR3 has 14 amino acids. In DNA, the CDR3 is TGTGCCAGCAGCCCTCCGACTGGAAATTCACCCCTCCACTTT. It yields the protein CASSPPTGNSPLHF. The full variable domain, completed using reference TRBV5-5 and TRBJ1-6, is DAGVTQSPTHLIKTRGQQVTLRCSPISGHKSVSWYQQVLGQGPQFIFQYYEKEERGRGNFPDRFSARQFPNYSSELNVNALLLGDSALYLCASSPPTGNSPLHFGNGTRLTVT.

The chain has TRBV6-1 and TRBJ1-2; D is undetermined. The CDR3 loop spans 14 amino acids. Germline CDR1 and CDR2: MNHNS and SASEGT. Trimming took 2 bases from V and 6 from J, leaving 13 bases between them. This CDR3 reads CASSEYFGDNGYTF. CDR3 DNA sequence: TGTGCCAGCAGTGAATATTTCGGGGATAATGGCTACACCTTC.

This clone has only one observation. The chain has TRBV11-3 and TRBJ2-1; TRBD2 matches at 7 bases. J was trimmed by 0 bases and V by 8 bases; bases with no gene match: 4. Looked up from germline, CDR1 is SGHNT and CDR2 is YENEEA. The CDR3 extends over 14 amino acids. In DNA form, the CDR3 reads TGTGCCAGCGCGGGGGTCCCCTCCTACAATGAGCAGTTCTTC. This gives the protein CASAGVPSYNEQFF.

This clone was seen at least ten times. This rearrangement joins TRBV6-1 to TRBJ2-7; TRBD1 might be the D (6 bases). The V gene lost 2 bases and the J gene lost 0 bases, with 14 bases spanning the gap. CDR3 size: 16 residues. In germline, CDR1 is MNHNS, CDR2 SASEGT. The CDR3 nucleotides are TGTGCCAGCAGTGAAACAGGGACGGTTAGCTCCTACGAGCAGTACTTC. Its protein product is CASSETGTVSSYEQYF.

This chain connects TRBV20-1 to TRBJ2-7; D is perhaps TRBD2 (5 bases). Germline lookup yields CDR1 DFQATT and CDR2 SNEGSKA (reference sequence). Trimming took 5 bases from V and 2 from J, leaving 7 bases between them. The CDR3 length is 11 residues. The CDR3 region has the DNA TGCAGTGCTCCCGGGGCCTACGAGCAGTACTTC. It codes for CSAPGAYEQYF.